This TCR beta chain was sequenced for a study of T cells in Graves' hyperthyroidism and ophthalmopathy. The investigators amplified TCR beta CDR3 regions from RNA transcripts. HTBI primers were the set used in a first-round RT-PCR of the TCR CDR3. TCRdb reprocessed the multiplex PCR reads with MiXCR, giving one entry per CDR3 protein. The table includes about half a million distinct CDR3 sequences, around 21% detected once. Looked up from germline, CDR1 is SEHNR and CDR2 is FQNEAQ (reference sequence). Trimming pared 7 bases from V and 1 base from J, leaving 13 bases between. The CDR3 contains 14 residues.

Sample: blood. The chain employs TRBV7-9 and TRBJ1-1; D is unresolved. This TCR came from a man younger than 35 with Graves' hyperthyroidism. The DNA for the CDR3 is TGTGCCAGCAACGGAGGATTTGCGAACACTGAAGCTTTCTTT. Protein product: CASNGGFANTEAFF. The full variable domain, completed using reference TRBV7-9 and TRBJ1-1, is DTGVSQNPRHKITKRGQNVTFRCDPISEHNRLYWYRQTLGQGPEFLTYFQNEAQLEKSRLLSDRFSAERPKGSFSTLEIQRTEQGDSAMYLCASNGGFANTEAFFGQGTRLTVV.